The T cell receptor beta chain under discussion was sequenced for a study of shared clonotypes between healthy human individuals. V gave up 5 bases and J gave up 2 bases; unmatched junction bases: 12. From germline, CDR1 is SGHAT and CDR2 FQNNGV. CDR3 length equals 16 residues. Clones were sequenced by immunoSEQ multiplex PCR, and TCRdb holds only the in-frame ones, with some missing. This sample carries fewer than 3 million clones, under 95% of them seen once, and the ten largest clones take about 0.36%. From CD4+ cells came CD45RA+ naive and CD45RA-negative memory subsets. The clonotype originates from a man between 18 and 35 years old in good health. Some clones in this sample may be carry-over from other donors' samples. Sequencing was done on a sample of naive CD4+ T cells from PBMCs. Subset described: CD45RA+ positively selected. V gene TRBV11-2 combines with J gene TRBJ2-7; 7 bases agree with TRBD1. For the CDR3, the DNA is TGTGCCAGCAGCAACTTCCGGGACAGTTCCCCCTACGAGCAGTACTTC. This encodes CASSNFRDSSPYEQYF. Full variable domain (remainder filled in from reference TRBV11-2 and TRBJ2-7): EAGVAQSPRYKIIEKRQSVAFWCNPISGHATLYWYQQILGQGPKLLIQFQNNGVVDDSQLPKDRFSAERLKGVDSTLKIQPAKLEDSAVYLCASSNFRDSSPYEQYFGPGTRLTVT.